This T cell receptor beta chain was captured by sequencing in a study of control samples from healthy donors and cancer patients. Repertoires were generated with immunoSEQ multiplex PCR, while TCRdb's copy carries only in-frame clones and drops some. The table records roughly 93,000 clones, roughly 89% of them present only once. Trimming cost V 5 bases and J 8 bases; bases outside gene matches: 14. The germline gives CDR1 SGHTA, CDR2 FQGNSA. This CDR3 is built from 15 residues. This clonotype originated in a woman aged 45-60 years with colorectal cancer. Sequencing input: PBMCs. This chain uses TRBV7-2 with TRBJ1-2; 7 bases fit TRBD1. The CDR3 region is CASSQKGQGGRGYTF. The DNA of the CDR3 is TGTGCCAGCAGCCAGAAGGGGCAGGGGGGGCGAGGCTACACCTTC.